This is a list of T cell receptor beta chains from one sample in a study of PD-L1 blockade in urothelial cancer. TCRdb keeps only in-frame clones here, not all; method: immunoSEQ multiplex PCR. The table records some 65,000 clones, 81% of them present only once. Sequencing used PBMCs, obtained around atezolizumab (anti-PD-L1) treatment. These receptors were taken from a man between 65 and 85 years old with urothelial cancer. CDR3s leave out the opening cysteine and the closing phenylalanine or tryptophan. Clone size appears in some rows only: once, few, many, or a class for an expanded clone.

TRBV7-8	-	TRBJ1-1	ASSLAGGGNTEAF
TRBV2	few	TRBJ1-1	ASSEVAGVMAF
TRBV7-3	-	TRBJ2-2	ASSLGLAGGTGELF
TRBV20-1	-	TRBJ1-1	SAKQAEAF
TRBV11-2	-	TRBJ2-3	ASSPWTSGTDTQY
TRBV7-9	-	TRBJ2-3	ASVRGFSTDTQY
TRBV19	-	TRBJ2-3	ASSIGSGSADTQY
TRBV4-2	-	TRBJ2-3	ASSQLTSGGTDTQY
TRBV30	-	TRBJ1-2	AWSVQGQGARYGYT
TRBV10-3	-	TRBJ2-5	AISESSGRAETQY
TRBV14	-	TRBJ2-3	ASSPFQRPTDTQY
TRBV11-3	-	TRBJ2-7	ASSDGAVPYEQY